Sequencing of this T cell receptor (beta chain) was carried out in a study of Ad26.COV2.S vaccination and SARS-CoV-2 variants. Study-wide background: The authors gave Ad26.COV2.S intramuscularly, either once or twice 56 days apart.

Measured with immunoSEQ multiplex PCR; TCRdb has only the in-frame clones, and not every one. This sample carries around 340,000 clones, more than 85% of them seen once, and the ten largest clones take about 5%. On this clone itself: Antigen unknown.

Study results and limitations: Individuals receiving vaccine had higher spike-specific TCR breadth than placebo recipients did. The authors reported substantial breadth in spike-specific CD8+ and CD4+ T cell responses after vaccination.

The CDR3 sequence is 14 residues long. The germline CDR1 and CDR2 sequences are MNHEY and SVGAGI. V was pared by 6 bases and J by 4 bases, with 6 bases of the junction left unmatched. Specified treatment: around 19 received Ad26.COV2.S at low or high dose, single or two shots; 5 received placebo; per-sample allocation not given. Material that was analyzed had been drawn on day 63 after the first vaccine or placebo injection. The chain employs TRBV6-5 and TRBJ1-2; 9 bases match TRBD1. This TCR was recovered from a person aged 18-60 years who received the Ad26.COV2.S COVID-19 vaccine or a placebo. Sequencing used peripheral blood, obtained in a trial of Ad26.COV2.S vaccine versus placebo. CDR3 in DNA: TGTGCCAGCAGCGAGGGGACAGGGCTCTATGGCTACACCTTC. Protein product: CASSEGTGLYGYTF.